These 27 T cell receptor beta chains were sequenced from one sample in a study of OX40 agonist ivuxolimab in advanced cancers. Data came from immunoSEQ multiplex PCR; TCRdb stores just in-frame clones and leaves some out. Found here are about 95,000 clones, around 90% of them singletons; the top ten hold 2.6%. Sequenced here: CD4+ or CD8+ T cells sorted from blood, sampled in a trial of the OX40 agonist ivuxolimab. The receptors derive from an adult with an advanced solid tumor such as melanoma, head and neck, liver or kidney cancer.

V and J are TRBV6-1 and TRBJ2-7, with unresolved D. Germline lookup yields CDR1 MNHNS and CDR2 SASEGT. CDR3 length: 13 amino acids. V was pared by 2 bases and J by 3 bases, with 8 bases between. CDR3 residues: CASSERAFYEQYF. CDR3 bases: TGTGCCAGCAGTGAAAGGGCATTCTACGAGCAGTACTTC.

The rearrangement links TRBV7-9 to TRBJ1-2; D perhaps matches TRBD1 (5 bases). Trimming took off 5 bases at V and 2 bases at J, with 15 bases between the two ends. The CDR3 totals 15 residues. Germline V gene sequence: CDR1 SEHNR, CDR2 FQNEAQ (reference sequence). As DNA, the CDR3 is TGTGCCAGCAGCCTAGAGGGGACTGGAAACTATGGCTACACCTTC. As protein: CASSLEGTGNYGYTF.

V and J are TRBV7-2 and TRBJ1-1, with a tentative D call TRBD1 (6 bases). The V gene's germline CDR1 is SGHTA and CDR2 FQGNSA. The CDR3 covers 16 residues. Trimming cost V 2 bases and J 1 base, with 14 bases left between them. Here the CDR3 reads CASSLNGPRGNTEAFF. The CDR3 DNA reads as TGTGCCAGCAGCTTAAATGGGCCCAGGGGGAACACTGAAGCTTTCTTT. The full variable domain, with the rest looked up from reference TRBV7-2 and TRBJ1-1, is GAGVSQSPSNKVTEKGKDVELRCDPISGHTALYWYRQSLGQGLEFLIYFQGNSAPDKSGLPSDRFSAERTGGSVSTLTIQRTQQEDSAVYLCASSLNGPRGNTEAFFGQGTRLTVV.

This clone was picked up one time. The chain links TRBV5-1 to TRBJ2-1; TRBD2 matches 7 bases. The CDR3 is 15 residues long. Germline V gene sequence: CDR1 SGHRS, CDR2 YFSETQ. V gave up 4 bases and J gave up 8 bases; unmatched junction bases: 12. CDR3 protein: CASSGGAGLFHEQFF. CDR3 DNA sequence: TGCGCCAGCAGCGGGGGAGCGGGGTTATTCCATGAGCAGTTCTTC.

This chain uses TRBV4-3 with TRBJ1-4, with 7 bases that match TRBD1. This CDR3 is built from 17 residues. Trimming cost V 1 base and J 6 bases; bases outside gene matches: 11. CDR1 and CDR2 from the germline V gene are LGHNA and YSLEER. The CDR3, as DNA: TGCGCCAGCAGCCAAGGGTTAAGCGGGACAGCGGATGAAAAACTGTTTTTT. This codes for CASSQGLSGTADEKLFF.

This sequence joins TRBV19 and TRBJ2-1, with TRBD1 as a possible D gene (5 bases). CDR1 is LNHDA and CDR2 is SQIVND in the germline V gene (reference sequence). The CDR3 has 13 amino acids. The ends were cut back, 3 bases at V and 6 bases at J, with 9 bases in the middle. CDR3 sequence reads: CASSISRGNEQFF. The CDR3 DNA reads TGTGCCAGTAGTATCTCTAGGGGCAATGAGCAGTTCTTC.

The chain couples TRBV11-2 to TRBJ2-7, with 11 bases lining up with TRBD2. Germline CDR1 and CDR2: SGHAT and FQNNGV. With V trimmed by 2 bases and J by 2 bases, 2 bases remained unmatched. This CDR3 is 15 amino acids long. Here the CDR3 DNA reads TGTGCCAGCAGCTTATTAGCGGGAGGGACCTACGAGCAGTACTTC. As protein: CASSLLAGGTYEQYF.

The chain joins TRBV28 to TRBJ1-1; D not certain. Germline assignment: CDR1 MDHEN and CDR2 SYDVKM. V shed 2 bases and J shed 0 bases, with 7 bases lying between them. This CDR3 has 14 residues. The CDR3 reads CASSLLGMNTEAFF. DNA for the CDR3: TGTGCCAGCAGTTTACTGGGGATGAACACTGAAGCTTTCTTT. Together with reference TRBV28 and TRBJ1-1, the CDR3 gives the full variable domain: DVKVTQSSRYLVKRTGEKVFLECVQDMDHENMFWYRQDPGLGLRLIYFSYDVKMKEKGDIPEGYSVSREKKERFSLILESASTNQTSMYLCASSLLGMNTEAFFGQGTRLTVV.

This sequence joins TRBV29-1 and TRBJ2-3; 12 bases fit TRBD2. The CDR3 is 13 residues long. The J segment lost 3 bases and the V segment lost 7 bases, leaving 2 bases of the junction unmatched. Germline lookup yields CDR1 SQVTM and CDR2 ANQGSEA. CDR3 sequence (DNA): TGCAGCGCTAGCGGGAGGGTAACAGATACGCAGTATTTT. Translated: CSASGRVTDTQYF.

The chain carries TRBV19 and TRBJ2-3; TRBD2 agrees at 15 bases. The germline gives CDR1 LNHDA, CDR2 SQIVND (reference sequence). Germline trimming cut 5 bases from V and 5 bases from J; bases unmatched to any gene: 8. This CDR3 contains 17 residues. CDR3 sequence reads: CASSPWTSGRAGDTQYF. CDR3 DNA sequence: TGTGCCAGTAGTCCCTGGACTAGCGGGAGGGCTGGAGATACGCAGTATTTT.

This chain links TRBV28 with TRBJ1-1, with TRBD1 identical over 10 bases. The germline V gene encodes CDR1 MDHEN and CDR2 SYDVKM. J lost 0 bases, V lost 8 bases, and 6 bases had no gene match. This CDR3 is built from 15 residues. The CDR3: CASGTGALMNTEAFF. CDR3 nucleotides: TGTGCCAGCGGGACAGGGGCGCTTATGAACACTGAAGCTTTCTTT.

V and J are TRBV7-9 and TRBJ1-3; 9 nucleotides line up with TRBD1. The CDR3 is 13 residues long. J lost 2 bases, V lost 9 bases, and 2 bases had no gene match. Per the germline V gene, CDR1 is SEHNR and CDR2 is FQNEAQ (reference sequence). The CDR3 loop reads CASRTGAGNTIYF. The CDR3 nucleotides read TGTGCCAGTCGGACAGGGGCTGGAAACACCATATATTTT.

This rearrangement joins TRBV5-4 to TRBJ1-1; no firm D call. The CDR3 is made up of 13 amino acids. Germline assignment: CDR1 SGHNT and CDR2 YYREEE (reference sequence). Trimming shortened V by 0 bases and J by 3 bases, and 6 bases separated the two germline ends. As DNA, the CDR3 is TGTGCCAGCAGCTTGGACGGACACACTGAAGCTTTCTTT. Translating gives CASSLDGHTEAFF.

This sequence joins TRBV28 and TRBJ1-2; D perhaps matches TRBD1 (5 bases). CDR3 size: 16 residues. Looked up from germline, CDR1 is MDHEN and CDR2 is SYDVKM. V dropped 7 bases and J dropped 5 bases, with 23 bases sitting between them. The DNA for the CDR3 is TGTGCCAGCAACGGATTAAGGGGAAGGGCTGGGTATGGCTACACCTTC. It yields the protein CASNGLRGRAGYGYTF.

DNA for the CDR3: TGTGCCAGCAGCGCGACTAGCGGGAGGGCCTCGAGGAATGAGCAGTTCTTC. Encoded protein: CASSATSGRASRNEQFF. The rearrangement joins TRBV2 to TRBJ2-1; TRBD2 matches 14 bases. In germline, CDR1 is SNHLY, CDR2 FYNNEI. V gave up 6 bases and J gave up 7 bases; unmatched junction bases: 11. The CDR3 covers 17 residues.

The chain is built from TRBV11-2 and TRBJ2-2; TRBD2 aligns across 8 bases. This CDR3 spans 15 amino acids. Germline V CDR1 and CDR2: SGHAT, FQNNGV. Losses at the gene ends were 2 bases for V and 8 bases for J; bases not matched to a gene: 7. In nucleotides, the CDR3 is TGTGCCAGCAGCTTATCGGGACTAGGTTCGGGGGAGCTGTTTTTT. As protein: CASSLSGLGSGELFF.

The V call is TRBV29-1, the J call TRBJ1-4; 7 positions match TRBD1. With 1 base clipped from V and 4 bases from J, the junction kept 6 bases outside the gene matches. The CDR3 contains 15 residues. CDR1 is SQVTM and CDR2 is ANQGSEA in the germline V gene. CDR3 sequence (DNA): TGCAGCGTTGAAGCAGGGGGGCCGTTTAATGAAAAACTGTTTTTT. It codes for CSVEAGGPFNEKLFF.

This clone is a singleton in its sample. This chain connects TRBV28 to TRBJ1-4, with D possibly matching TRBD1 (5 bases). V lost 6 bases and J 10 bases, leaving 15 bases between the germline ends. CDR1 is MDHEN and CDR2 is SYDVKM in the germline V gene. The CDR3 has 13 residues. DNA of the CDR3: TGTGCCAGCAGCAGCGCAGGGCCGGGAAAACTGTTTTTT. Translating gives CASSSAGPGKLFF.

The chain combines TRBV28 with TRBJ2-5, with D perhaps TRBD1 (5 bases). V lost 2 bases and J 5 bases, leaving 12 bases between the germline ends. This CDR3 is 14 amino acids long. In germline, CDR1 is MDHEN, CDR2 SYDVKM. DNA for the CDR3: TGTGCCAGCAGTTTAGACAGTTTGGTGGAGACCCAGTACTTC. Translating it yields CASSLDSLVETQYF.

V and J are TRBV2 and TRBJ2-1; 7 bases fit TRBD2. This CDR3 is built from 15 residues. V lost 5 bases, J lost 3 bases, and 7 bases stayed unmatched. Germline loops: CDR1 SNHLY, CDR2 FYNNEI. CDR3 region: CASSSREALYNEQFF. Written as DNA, the CDR3 is TGTGCCAGCAGTTCTCGGGAGGCGCTCTACAATGAGCAGTTCTTC.

V and J are TRBV19 and TRBJ1-1; possible D gene TRBD1, 5 bases. Germline CDR1 reads LNHDA; CDR2 reads SQIVND (reference sequence). Trimming shortened V by 5 bases and J by 5 bases, and 18 bases separated the two germline ends. The CDR3 is 15 residues long. DNA for the CDR3: TGTGCCAGTAGTCCAACCCAGGGTCGAGGGACTGAAGCTTTCTTT. This sequence encodes CASSPTQGRGTEAFF.

This rearrangement joins TRBV5-1 to TRBJ2-7; D is perhaps TRBD1 or TRBD2 (6 bases each). The CDR3 runs to 14 residues. V was shortened by 5 bases and J by 5 bases, with 17 bases between the two germline ends. Germline V gene data show CDR1 as SGHRS and CDR2 as YFSETQ. CDR3 sequence: CASRVMGGQNEQYF. CDR3 nucleotides: TGCGCCAGCAGAGTGATGGGGGGCCAGAACGAGCAGTACTTC. The variable domain in full, completed from reference TRBV5-1 and TRBJ2-7, reads KAGVTQTPRYLIKTRGQQVTLSCSPISGHRSVSWYQQTPGQGLQFLFEYFSETQRNKGNFPGRFSGRQFSNSRSEMNVSTLELGDSALYLCASRVMGGQNEQYFGPGTRLTVT.

The chain carries TRBV20-1 and TRBJ2-7, with no clear D. Germline assignment: CDR1 DFQATT and CDR2 SNEGSKA (reference sequence). This CDR3 spans 11 amino acids. In nucleotides, the CDR3 is TGCAAATGTAGGAATTCCTACGAGCAGTACTTC. This codes for CKCRNSYEQYF.

This sequence joins TRBV7-2 and TRBJ1-1; 7 positions match TRBD1. CDR1 is SGHTA, CDR2 FQGNSA, per germline. The CDR3 is 15 residues long. V was pared by 5 bases and J by 0 bases, with 6 bases of the junction left unmatched. CDR3 sequence reads: CASSVTGELNTEAFF. Written as DNA, the CDR3 is TGTGCCAGCAGCGTAACAGGGGAGCTGAACACTGAAGCTTTCTTT. Drawing the rest from reference TRBV7-2 and TRBJ1-1, the complete variable domain is GAGVSQSPSNKVTEKGKDVELRCDPISGHTALYWYRQSLGQGLEFLIYFQGNSAPDKSGLPSDRFSAERTGGSVSTLTIQRTQQEDSAVYLCASSVTGELNTEAFFGQGTRLTVV.

This chain connects TRBV28 to TRBJ1-2, with D maybe TRBD1 (5 bases). V gave up 3 bases and J gave up 2 bases, with 7 bases separating them. The CDR3 is 13 residues long. Germline CDR1 and CDR2: MDHEN and SYDVKM. CDR3 in DNA: TGTGCCAGCAGTTTGGGGCAGAACTATGGCTACACCTTC. Protein: CASSLGQNYGYTF.

The chain has TRBV28 and TRBJ1-2; 10 bases fit TRBD1. With 6 bases clipped from V and 2 bases from J, the junction kept 3 bases outside the gene matches. This CDR3 region has 14 residues. Per the germline V gene, CDR1 is MDHEN and CDR2 is SYDVKM. For the CDR3, the DNA is TGTGCCAGCAGGTCGGGACAGGGGAACTATGGCTACACCTTC. Translation gives CASRSGQGNYGYTF.

The genes are TRBV9 and TRBJ2-3; 10 bases fit TRBD2. Germline CDR1 SGDLS, CDR2 YYNGEE. V trimming: 0 bases; J trimming: 0 bases; junction bases outside the gene matches: 4. This CDR3 is 17 amino acids long. The CDR3 sequence: CASSVGLAGVSTDTQYF. For the CDR3, the DNA is TGTGCCAGCAGCGTAGGTCTAGCGGGAGTTAGCACAGATACGCAGTATTTT.